The clone carrying this TCR beta chain appeared many times. TCRdb reprocessed the reads with MiXCR, giving one entry per CDR3 protein. The data contain about 530,000 distinct CDR3 sequences, 26% of them seen just once; the ten biggest clones take up roughly 13%. The data originate from a study of T cell repertoires in cytomegalovirus infection. This CDR3 comprises 13 residues. Trimming stripped 5 bases from V and 6 bases from J, with 13 bases between. Germline loops: CDR1 SGHTA, CDR2 FQGNSA. The receptor was isolated from a human donor in good health (CMV status not recorded). Some clones in this sample may be carry-over from other donors' samples. What was sequenced was PBMCs. The chain has TRBV7-2 and TRBJ1-2, with D hard to call. CDR3 amino acids: CASSESRVDGYTF. The CDR3 coding sequence is TGTGCCAGCAGCGAAAGCCGTGTGGATGGCTACACCTTC.